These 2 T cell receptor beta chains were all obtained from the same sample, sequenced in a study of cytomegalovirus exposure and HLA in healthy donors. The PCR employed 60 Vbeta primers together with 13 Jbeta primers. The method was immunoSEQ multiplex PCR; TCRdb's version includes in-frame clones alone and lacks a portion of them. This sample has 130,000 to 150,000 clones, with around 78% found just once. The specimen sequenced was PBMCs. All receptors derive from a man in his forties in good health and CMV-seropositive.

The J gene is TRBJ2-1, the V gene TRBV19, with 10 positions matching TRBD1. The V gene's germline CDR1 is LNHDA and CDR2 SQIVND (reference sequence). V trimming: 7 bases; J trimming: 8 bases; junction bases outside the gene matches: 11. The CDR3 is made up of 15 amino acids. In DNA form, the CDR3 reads TGTGCCAGTACCCCTTCGACAGGGGGCTATGATGAGCAGTTCTTC. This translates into CASTPSTGGYDEQFF.

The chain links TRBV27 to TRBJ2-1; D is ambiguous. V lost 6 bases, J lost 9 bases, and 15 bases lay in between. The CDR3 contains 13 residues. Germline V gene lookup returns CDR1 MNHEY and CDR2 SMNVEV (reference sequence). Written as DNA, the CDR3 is TGTGCCAGCAGCCCCGGCCGTGCAGGTGAGCAGTTCTTC. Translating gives CASSPGRAGEQFF.